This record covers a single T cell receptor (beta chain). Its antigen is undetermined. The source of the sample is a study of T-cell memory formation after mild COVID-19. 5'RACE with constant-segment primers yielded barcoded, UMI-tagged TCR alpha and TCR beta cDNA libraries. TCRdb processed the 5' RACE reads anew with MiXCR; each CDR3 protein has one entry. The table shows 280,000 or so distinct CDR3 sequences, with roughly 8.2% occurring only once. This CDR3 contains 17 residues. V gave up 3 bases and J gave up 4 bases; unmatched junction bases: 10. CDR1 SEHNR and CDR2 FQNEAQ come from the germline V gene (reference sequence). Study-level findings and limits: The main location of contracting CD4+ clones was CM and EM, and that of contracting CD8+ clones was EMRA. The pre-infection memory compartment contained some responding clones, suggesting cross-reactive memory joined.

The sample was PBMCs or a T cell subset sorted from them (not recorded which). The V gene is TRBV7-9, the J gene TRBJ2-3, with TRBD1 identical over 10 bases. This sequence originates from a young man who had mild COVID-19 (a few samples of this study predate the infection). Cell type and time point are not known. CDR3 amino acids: CASSFSPGQGFADTQYF. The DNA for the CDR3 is TGTGCCAGCAGCTTTAGTCCGGGACAGGGGTTCGCAGATACGCAGTATTTT.